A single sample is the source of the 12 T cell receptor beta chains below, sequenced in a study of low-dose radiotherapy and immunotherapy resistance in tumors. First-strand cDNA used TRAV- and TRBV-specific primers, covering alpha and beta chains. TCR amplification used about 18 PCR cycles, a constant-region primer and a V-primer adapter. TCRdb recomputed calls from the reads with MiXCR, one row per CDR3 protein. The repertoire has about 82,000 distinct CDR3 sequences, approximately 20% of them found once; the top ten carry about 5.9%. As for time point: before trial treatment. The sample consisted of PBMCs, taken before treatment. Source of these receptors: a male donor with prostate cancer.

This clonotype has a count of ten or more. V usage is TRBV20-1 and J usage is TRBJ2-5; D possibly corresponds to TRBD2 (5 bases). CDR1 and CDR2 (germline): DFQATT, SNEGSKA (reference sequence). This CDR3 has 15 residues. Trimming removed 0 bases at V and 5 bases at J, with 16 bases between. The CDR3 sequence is CSAREARGRGETQYF. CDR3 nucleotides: TGCAGTGCTAGAGAGGCCCGGGGAAGAGGGGAGACCCAGTACTTC.

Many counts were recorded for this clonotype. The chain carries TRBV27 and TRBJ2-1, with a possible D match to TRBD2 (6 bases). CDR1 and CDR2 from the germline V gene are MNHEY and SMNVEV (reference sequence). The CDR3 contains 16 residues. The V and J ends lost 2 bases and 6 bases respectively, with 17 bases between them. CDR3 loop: CASSLPGTPAGNEQFF. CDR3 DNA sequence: TGTGCCAGCAGTTTACCGGGGACTCCCGCTGGCAATGAGCAGTTCTTC.

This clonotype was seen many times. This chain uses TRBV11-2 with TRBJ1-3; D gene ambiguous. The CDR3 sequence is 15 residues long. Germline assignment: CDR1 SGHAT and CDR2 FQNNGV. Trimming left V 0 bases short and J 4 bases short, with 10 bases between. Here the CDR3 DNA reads TGTGCCAGCAGCTTAGAGCCTGCCCAGGGAAACACCATATATTTT. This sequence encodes CASSLEPAQGNTIYF.

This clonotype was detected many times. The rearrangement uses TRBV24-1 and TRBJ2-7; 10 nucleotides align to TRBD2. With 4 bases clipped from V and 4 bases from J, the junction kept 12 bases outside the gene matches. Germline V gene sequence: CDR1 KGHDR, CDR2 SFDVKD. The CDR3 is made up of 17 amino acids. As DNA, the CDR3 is TGTGCCACCAGTGACTCCCTAGCGGGAGTACTTTCTTACGAGCAGTACTTC. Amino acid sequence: CATSDSLAGVLSYEQYF.

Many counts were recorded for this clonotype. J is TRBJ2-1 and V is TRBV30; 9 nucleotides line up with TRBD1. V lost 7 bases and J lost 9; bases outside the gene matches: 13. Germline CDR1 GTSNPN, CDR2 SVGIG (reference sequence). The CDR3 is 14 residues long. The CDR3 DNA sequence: TGTGCCTTTCGATTCCGGGACAGGGCCATTGAGCAGTTCTTC. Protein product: CAFRFRDRAIEQFF.

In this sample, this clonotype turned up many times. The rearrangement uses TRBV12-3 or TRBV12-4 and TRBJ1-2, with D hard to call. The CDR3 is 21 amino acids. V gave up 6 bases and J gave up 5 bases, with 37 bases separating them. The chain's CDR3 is CASSPGGAQIDSAVDHYGYTF. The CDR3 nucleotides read TGTGCCAGCAGCCCGGGAGGTGCACAGATAGATTCTGCAGTGGACCATTATGGCTACACCTTC.

The CDR3 DNA sequence: TGTGCCTGGAGTAGGGGCAGCTCCTCTGGAAACACCATATATTTT. As protein: CAWSRGSSSGNTIYF. The chain couples TRBV30 to TRBJ1-3, with a possible D match to TRBD1 (5 bases). The germline V gene has CDR1 GTSNPN and CDR2 SVGIG (reference sequence). Between the trimmed V and J ends, which lost 2 bases and 0 bases, there was a span of 11 bases. The length of the CDR3 is 15 residues.

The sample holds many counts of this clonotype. For the CDR3, the DNA is TGTGCCAGCAGCTACGGGGGCGCGAACACCGGGGAGCTGTTTTTT. As protein: CASSYGGANTGELFF. This chain links TRBV5-6 with TRBJ2-2, with D possibly being TRBD1 or TRBD2 (6 bases each). The V and J ends lost 3 bases and 0 bases respectively, with 9 bases between them. The CDR3 has 15 residues. Germline loops: CDR1 SGHDT, CDR2 YYEEEE.

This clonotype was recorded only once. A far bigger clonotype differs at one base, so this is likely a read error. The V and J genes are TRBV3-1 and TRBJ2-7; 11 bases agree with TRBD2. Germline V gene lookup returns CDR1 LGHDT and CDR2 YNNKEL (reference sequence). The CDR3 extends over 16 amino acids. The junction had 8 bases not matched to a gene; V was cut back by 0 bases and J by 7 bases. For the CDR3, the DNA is TGTGCCAGCAGCCAAGATGTTAGCGGGGGGGCCCTTGAGCAGTACTTC. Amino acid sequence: CASSQDVSGGALEQYF.

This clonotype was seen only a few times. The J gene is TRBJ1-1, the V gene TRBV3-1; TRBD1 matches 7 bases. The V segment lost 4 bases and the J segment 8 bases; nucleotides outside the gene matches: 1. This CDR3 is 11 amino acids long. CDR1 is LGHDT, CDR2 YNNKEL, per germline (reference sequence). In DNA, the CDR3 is TGTGCCAGCAGCCGGGGACAGGAAGCTTTCTTT. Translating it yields CASSRGQEAFF. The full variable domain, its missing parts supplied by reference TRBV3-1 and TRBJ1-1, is DTAVSQTPKYLVTQMGNDKSIKCEQNLGHDTMYWYKQDSKKFLKIMFSYNNKELIINETVPNRFSPKSPDKAHLNLHINSLELGDSAVYFCASSRGQEAFFGQGTRLTVV.

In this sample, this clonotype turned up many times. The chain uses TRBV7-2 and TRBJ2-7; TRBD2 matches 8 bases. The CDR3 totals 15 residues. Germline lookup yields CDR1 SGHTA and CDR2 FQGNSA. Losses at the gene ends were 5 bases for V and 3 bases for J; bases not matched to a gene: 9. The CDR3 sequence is CASSPRTGGIYEQYF. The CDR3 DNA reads TGTGCCAGCAGCCCCCGGACGGGGGGGATCTACGAGCAGTACTTC.

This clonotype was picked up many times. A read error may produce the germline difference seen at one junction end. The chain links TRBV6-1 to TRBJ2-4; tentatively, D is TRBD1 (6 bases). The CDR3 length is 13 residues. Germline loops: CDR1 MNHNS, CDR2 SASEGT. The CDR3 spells CASSEALGGHLDF. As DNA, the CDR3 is TGTGCCAGCAGTGAAGCGCTAGGGGGACATCTGGACTTC.